The 18 T cell receptor beta chains presented below share a single source sample, sequenced in a study of beta chain features in type 1 diabetes. General study findings and limits: Type 1 diabetes patients had TCRB CDR3s that were shorter (moderately but significantly so) in all four CD4+ subsets.

The sequenced template was cDNA made from the entire isolated RNA. Libraries were prepared by immunoSEQ multiplex PCR; TCRdb keeps only in-frame clonotypes and omits some of them. The sample records nearly 700,000 clones, roughly 13% being singletons. Antigens of these TCRs are unknown. The sequenced sample consisted of naive CD4+ T cells from blood. Receptors originate from a man between 18 and 29 years old with type 1 diabetes.

This rearrangement joins TRBV11-3 to TRBJ1-1; 7 bases agree with TRBD1. The J segment lost 0 bases and the V segment lost 3 bases, leaving 1 base of the junction unmatched. The CDR3 is made up of 14 amino acids. Germline CDR1 is SGHNT and CDR2 is YENEEA. This CDR3 is CASSFTGVNTEAFF. In DNA form, the CDR3 reads TGTGCCAGCAGCTTCACAGGGGTGAACACTGAAGCTTTCTTT.

This clone was observed a few times. The junction differs from germline at one of its ends, possibly a read error. The chain is built from TRBV6-1 and TRBJ2-5, with unresolved D. Germline V gene sequence: CDR1 MNHNS, CDR2 SASEGT. The CDR3 is made up of 12 amino acids. The CDR3 nucleotides are TGTGCCAGCAGCGAAGATCAAGAGACCCAGTACTTC. Its protein product is CASSEDQETQYF.

This rearrangement joins TRBV4-1 to TRBJ2-5, with D hard to call. With 1 base removed from V and 5 bases from J, the gap between germline ends came to 8 bases. Germline-derived CDR1 and CDR2 are MGHRA and YSYEKL. This CDR3 spans 13 amino acids. The CDR3 coding sequence is TGCGCCAGCAGCCAAGCCTACTTGGAGACCCAGTACTTC. This encodes CASSQAYLETQYF.

This sequence joins TRBV7-9 and TRBJ1-1; a weak D match, TRBD1 (5 bases). The CDR3 consists of 15 residues. Trimming removed 2 bases at V and 0 bases at J, with 10 bases between. Per the germline V gene, CDR1 is SEHNR and CDR2 is FQNEAQ (reference sequence). CDR3 nucleotides: TGTGCCAGCAGCTTATCAAGACAGATGAACACTGAAGCTTTCTTT. The encoded protein is CASSLSRQMNTEAFF.

This clone was seen a handful of times. The chain couples TRBV4-1 to TRBJ2-5; D unclear. The V and J ends lost 4 bases and 4 bases respectively, with 10 bases between them. The CDR3 is 13 amino acids. CDR1 and CDR2 from the germline V gene are MGHRA and YSYEKL. The CDR3, as DNA: TGCGCCAGCAGCCTCACTATTGCAGAGACCCAGTACTTC. Its translation: CASSLTIAETQYF.

This clone was observed a handful of times. The chain recombines TRBV6-5 with TRBJ2-7; D tentatively reads TRBD1 or TRBD2 (5 bases each). The CDR3 totals 15 residues. CDR1 is MNHEY and CDR2 is SVGAGI in the germline V gene. V lost 2 bases and J lost 6, with 17 bases in between. CDR3 residues: CASSYGDPRVSEQYF. Here the CDR3 DNA reads TGTGCCAGCAGTTACGGGGACCCCAGGGTCAGCGAGCAGTACTTC.

This clone occurred a few times. The chain has TRBV5-1 and TRBJ2-1; TRBD1 agrees at 9 bases. Losses at the gene ends were 3 bases for V and 12 bases for J; bases not matched to a gene: 10. This CDR3 is built from 14 residues. Germline loops: CDR1 SGHRS, CDR2 YFSETQ. The CDR3 region is CASSSGTGSEWQFF. The CDR3 DNA sequence: TGCGCCAGCAGCTCCGGGACAGGGTCGGAATGGCAGTTCTTC.

The sample holds a few counts of this clone. J is TRBJ2-5 and V is TRBV27; 7 bases map to TRBD1. Trimming took 0 bases from V and 8 from J; bases not matched to a gene: 3. The CDR3 runs to 13 residues. Per germline, CDR1 MNHEY and CDR2 SMNVEV (reference sequence). The CDR3 DNA follows: TGTGCCAGCAGTTTATCCCAGGGGGTAACCCAGTACTTC. Its translation: CASSLSQGVTQYF.

This clone was seen a handful of times. The J gene is TRBJ1-5, the V gene TRBV6-6; D is ambiguous. CDR1 is MNHNY, CDR2 SVGAGI, per germline (reference sequence). CDR3 length: 14 amino acids. Trimming cost V 7 bases and J 2 bases, with 12 bases left between them. CDR3 region: CASIQAPGNQPQHF. The CDR3 DNA reads TGTGCCAGCATCCAAGCCCCGGGCAATCAGCCCCAGCATTTT.

Comments on this clone: The same CDR3 arises from other DNA sequences in this sample as well. V usage is TRBV29-1 and J usage is TRBJ2-5, with unresolved D. Germline values: CDR1 SQVTM, CDR2 ANQGSEA. The CDR3 is 11 residues long. The V end lost 4 bases, the J end lost 5 bases, and 8 bases lay between the germline ends. In DNA form, the CDR3 reads TGCAGCGTTGGAACCGGGGAGACCCAGTACTTC. Its translation is CSVGTGETQYF. Full variable domain (outside the CDR3, taken from reference TRBV29-1 and TRBJ2-5): SAVISQKPSRDICQRGTSLTIQCQVDSQVTMMFWYRQQPGQSLTLIATANQGSEATYESGFVIDKFPISRPNLTFSTLTVSNMSPEDSSIYLCSVGTGETQYFGPGTRLLVL.

The chain joins TRBV11-3 to TRBJ2-3; 7 positions match TRBD1. The CDR3 is 15 amino acids. Germline V gene data show CDR1 as SGHNT and CDR2 as YENEEA. The V gene end was trimmed by 2 bases and the J gene end by 9 bases; junction bases not matched to a gene: 11. The CDR3 nucleotides are TGTGCCAGCAGCTTAACCCCCCAAGGGGGCCAGACGCAGTATTTT. Its translation is CASSLTPQGGQTQYF.

This clone was seen a handful of times. This chain joins TRBV19 and TRBJ2-2; D not certain. Germline CDR1 reads LNHDA; CDR2 reads SQIVND (reference sequence). The CDR3 sequence is 13 residues long. Between the trimmed V and J ends, which lost 0 bases and 4 bases, there was a span of 3 bases. DNA of the CDR3: TGTGCCAGTAGTATAGATAGCACCGGGGAGCTGTTTTTT. It yields the protein CASSIDSTGELFF.

Written as DNA, the CDR3 is TGTGCCAGCAGCCGGGACAGGGACAACGAGCAGTACTTC. Its translation is CASSRDRDNEQYF. This rearrangement joins TRBV5-4 to TRBJ2-7; the match to TRBD1 covers 9 bases. The CDR3 spans 13 residues. Germline V lookup: CDR1 SGHNT, CDR2 YYREEE (reference sequence). Unmatched junction bases numbered 4, after V lost 4 bases and J lost 5 bases.

This clone was detected only a few times. The chain is built from TRBV4-1 and TRBJ1-1; 8 nucleotides agree with TRBD1. The CDR3 sequence is 15 residues long. J gave up 7 bases and V 2 bases, and 9 bases lay outside the gene matches. CDR1 and CDR2 from the germline V gene are MGHRA and YSYEKL. DNA of the CDR3: TGCGCCAGCAGCCAATCTCCGGACAGGGCCCGTGAAGCTTTCTTT. Translated, it gives CASSQSPDRAREAFF.

The V gene is TRBV19, the J gene TRBJ1-1; D may be TRBD1 (5 bases). The CDR3 extends over 14 amino acids. CDR1 and CDR2 (germline): LNHDA, SQIVND (reference sequence). The germline V and J ends were trimmed by 4 bases and 1 base, with 10 bases remaining between them. CDR3 nucleotide sequence: TGTGCCAGTAGTAGAACACAGGAGAACACTGAAGCTTTCTTT. Protein: CASSRTQENTEAFF. The whole variable domain, filled in from reference TRBV19 and TRBJ1-1, reads DGGITQSPKYLFRKEGQNVTLSCEQNLNHDAMYWYRQDPGQGLRLIYYSQIVNDFQKGDIAEGYSVSREKKESFPLTVTSAQKNPTAFYLCASSRTQENTEAFFGQGTRLTVV.

The chain has TRBV6-5 and TRBJ2-7, with 9 positions matching TRBD1. V shed 2 bases and J 6 bases; nucleotides not matched to a gene: 8. From germline, CDR1 is MNHEY and CDR2 SVGAGI. The CDR3 sequence is 15 residues long. CDR3 protein: CASSYAGTGSVEQYF. The CDR3 nucleotides are TGTGCCAGCAGTTACGCCGGGACAGGGAGCGTCGAGCAGTACTTC.

The sample holds a few counts of this clone. The chain carries TRBV5-1 and TRBJ2-1; maybe TRBD1 (5 bases). This CDR3 has 14 residues. V was clipped by 0 bases and J by 6 bases, with 10 bases between them. Germline CDR1 and CDR2: SGHRS and YFSETQ. CDR3 loop: CASSLVRQFNEQFF. The CDR3 nucleotides are TGCGCCAGCAGCTTGGTAAGACAGTTCAATGAGCAGTTCTTC. The full variable domain, its missing parts supplied by reference TRBV5-1 and TRBJ2-1, is KAGVTQTPRYLIKTRGQQVTLSCSPISGHRSVSWYQQTPGQGLQFLFEYFSETQRNKGNFPGRFSGRQFSNSRSEMNVSTLELGDSALYLCASSLVRQFNEQFFGPGTRLTVL.

J is TRBJ1-5 and V is TRBV4-1; 7 nucleotides align to TRBD1. The trim removed 3 bases at V and 0 bases at J, leaving 8 bases unmatched. The germline V gene has CDR1 MGHRA and CDR2 YSYEKL. The CDR3 has 17 residues. The DNA for the CDR3 is TGCGCCAGCAGCCATCGATCAGGGGGGGATAGCAATCAGCCCCAGCATTTT. As protein: CASSHRSGGDSNQPQHF.